Sequencing of this T cell receptor beta chain was carried out in a study of blood T cells in healthy people across ages. Through a sample-barcoded 5' primer and a J-beta primer mix, a second PCR was run for roughly 7 to 12 cycles. Researchers report that a template-switch adaptor with 12 random nucleotides tagged each cDNA molecule. TCRdb fed the 5' RACE reads into MiXCR, producing one record per CDR3 protein. This sample has 700,000 to 950,000 distinct CDR3 sequences, with more than 45% found just once. The CDR3 has 15 residues. V shed 4 bases and J shed 4 bases, with 19 bases lying between them. Germline CDR1 SQVTM, CDR2 ANQGSEA. Notes on this clonotype: Here the CDR3 omits its conserved ending phenylalanine or tryptophan, so a read error is the likely source.

The sample taken for sequencing was blood. The receptor was isolated from a man aged 25 to 45 in good health. The V call is TRBV29-1, the J call TRBJ2-5; possible D gene TRBD2, 5 bases. The CDR3 nucleotides read TGCAGCGTTGCCCCGGGGATAGATACGGCAGAGACCCAGTACTAC. Translation gives CSVAPGIDTAETQYY.